The clone carrying this TCR beta chain was picked up many times. Its antigen is currently unknown. V gave up 4 bases and J gave up 1 base; unmatched junction bases: 7. The length of the CDR3 is 16 residues. CDR1 KGHSH and CDR2 LQKENI come from the germline V gene. The entry originates in a study of T cells in Graves' hyperthyroidism and ophthalmopathy. Study-level findings and limits: Clonotypes that were expanded in thyroid above 0.001 mostly appeared in blood too. A model of 13 V-J features distinguished ophthalmopathy from stable hyperthyroidism. The model identified upcoming ophthalmopathy a median 6.5 months ahead of onset.

RNA transcripts were the template for amplifying TCR beta CDR3 regions. In the first-round RT-PCR of the TCR CDR3, the HTBI primer set was used. TCRdb re-analysed the multiplex PCR reads in MiXCR, keeping a single row per CDR3 protein. The sample contains about 260,000 distinct CDR3 sequences, about a sixth of which appear only once. Input material: blood. The rearrangement joins TRBV18 to TRBJ1-1, with 9 nucleotides matching TRBD1. The receptor comes from a woman aged 18-29 years with Graves' ophthalmopathy. CDR3 nucleotides: TGTGCCAGCTCACACCGGACAGGGGAAGGGAACACTGAAGCTTTCTTT. Residues: CASSHRTGEGNTEAFF.